Shown below are 6 T cell receptor beta chains from a single sample sequenced in a study of cytomegalovirus exposure and HLA in healthy donors. PCR employed 60 Vbeta and 13 Jbeta primers. Measured with immunoSEQ multiplex PCR; TCRdb has only the in-frame clones, and not every one. The sample shows about 180,000 clones, roughly 80% of them seen only once. What was sequenced was PBMCs. Every receptor here comes from a man aged 35 to 55 in good health and CMV-seronegative.

The chain uses TRBV5-1 and TRBJ2-7, with a possible D match to TRBD2 (6 bases). The V end lost 2 bases, the J end lost 3 bases, and 12 bases lay between the germline ends. Germline assignment: CDR1 SGHRS and CDR2 YFSETQ. This CDR3 comprises 14 residues. CDR3 bases: TGCGCCAGCAGCTTCGGGACTTTAGGCTACGAGCAGTACTTC. It is translated as CASSFGTLGYEQYF.

CDR3 nucleotide sequence: TGTGCCAGCAGCCCTGACTTATCTAGGTCCTACGAGCAGTACTTC. Translated, it gives CASSPDLSRSYEQYF. The chain links TRBV9 to TRBJ2-7; unclear D gene. Germline V lookup: CDR1 SGDLS, CDR2 YYNGEE. V was shortened by 4 bases and J by 1 base, with 15 bases between the two germline ends. CDR3 size: 15 residues.

This chain connects TRBV2 to TRBJ2-7, with 7 bases fitting TRBD2. The CDR3 totals 17 residues. V was pared by 4 bases and J by 1 base, with 13 bases of the junction left unmatched. Germline assignment: CDR1 SNHLY and CDR2 FYNNEI. As DNA, the CDR3 is TGTGCCAGCAGTGCAAAACCTTCTAGCGGCCGTTCCTACGAGCAGTACTTC. Its protein product is CASSAKPSSGRSYEQYF.

The chain has TRBV5-8 and TRBJ2-5, with 14 nucleotides matching TRBD2. The V gene end was trimmed by 3 bases and the J gene end by 5 bases; junction bases not matched to a gene: 6. Germline loops: CDR1 SGHTS, CDR2 YDEGEE. The CDR3 has 16 amino acids. CDR3: CASSSGTSGSQETQYF. The DNA for the CDR3 is TGTGCCAGCAGCTCGGGGACTAGCGGGAGCCAGGAGACCCAGTACTTC.

The CDR3 reads CASSGGGAQFPIYNEQFF. CDR3 DNA: TGTGCCAGCAGCGGAGGGGGGGCGCAGTTTCCGATCTACAATGAGCAGTTCTTC. The V call is TRBV7-2, the J call TRBJ2-1; possible D gene TRBD2, 7 bases. The CDR3 is 18 amino acids. The V end lost 5 bases, the J end lost 3 bases, and 23 bases lay between the germline ends. CDR1 is SGHTA, CDR2 FQGNSA, per germline.

This clone is a singleton in its sample. This chain joins TRBV5-6 and TRBJ1-1; 7 positions match TRBD1. Germline CDR1 reads SGHDT; CDR2 reads YYEEEE. The CDR3 sequence is 14 residues long. Unmatched junction bases numbered 8, after V lost 3 bases and J lost 6 bases. The CDR3 sequence: CASSSRTGGAEAFF. In DNA, the CDR3 is TGTGCCAGCAGCTCCCGGACAGGCGGGGCTGAAGCTTTCTTT.